This T cell receptor (beta chain) was sequenced for a study of identical twins listed by TCRdb under 2016. Background on the whole study: To test whether fetal clonotypes persist, this study deep-sequenced TCR alpha and beta repertoires from monozygotic twins, from unrelated adults of various ages, and from cord blood. To rule out contamination, replicate twin experiments were performed at different times with different library preparation protocols. Broad study findings and their caveats: Because the same donors could not be followed over many years, the conclusions depended on cross-sectional statistical analysis. Zero-insertion analyses could be partly confounded by invariant T cells such as MAIT and iNKT, although diverse VJ usage argued against such confounding for most clonotypes. Out-of-frame TCR alpha sharing in monozygotic twins was systematically underestimated by recombination models, whereas sharing between unrelated individuals was in agreement with the recombination models. The excess sharing between twins in beta out-of-frame sequences was weaker because fewer shared sequences reduced the signal-to-noise ratio. Compared with coincidental sharing between unrelated individuals, out-of-frame TCR alpha sequences shared between twins had an excess of sequences with low generation probability. Abundant cord blood beta clonotypes had fewer insertions, young adult naive repertoires showed a similar but weaker trend, and memory repertoires showed no such trend.

Based on the germline V gene (reference sequence), the CDR1 and CDR2 sequences are DFQATT and SNEGSKA. Trimming takes 2 bases off V and 3 bases off J; junction bases not matched to a gene: 21. Including cysteine and phenylalanine, the CDR3 has 19 amino acids. The entry retains the CDR3 DNA only, 57 bases that are in frame from base 1. A word on this clonotype: Its antigen is currently not known. There are no base qualities to consult, and no much larger clone falls within one base.

Every donor was a healthy Caucasian. Three pairs of female monozygotic twins, all aged 18 to 29 years, were included in the twin cohort. RNA for TCR libraries was isolated from peripheral blood mononuclear cells. The method behind the library was 5' RACE. The sequencer listed for this sample is Illumina HiSeq 2000. A universal primer binding site was added through template switching, and the final cDNA carried a unique molecular identifier so that TCR cDNA molecules could be counted accurately. Specific primers in the conserved constant-segment region were used to synthesize first-strand cDNA for the TCR alpha and beta chains. To control for contamination, every cDNA library carried two barcodes: a SMART-Mk sample barcode plus Illumina barcodes. Two successive PCR steps introduced TruSeq adapter sequences along with Illumina sample barcodes. The TCR alpha and beta cDNA libraries were sequenced on the Illumina HiSeq platform using custom primers. In the original analysis: MiGEC was used to process raw reads and extract unique molecular identifiers, and MiXCR was used to find CDR3 positions. Recombination models were inferred per individual with the repgenHMM and IGoR tools using an EM algorithm. Shared clonotype analysis was performed with the tcR package in R, normalizing sharing by the product of cloneset sizes. Out-of-frame nonproductive sequences were analyzed to study raw recombination free of thymic and clonal selection effects. TCRdb passed the public sequencing reads through fastp at Q25 and MiXCR, retaining productive beta sequences. Entries that share a CDR3 protein sequence are merged under the most common genes and DNA. TCRdb, not the original authors, processed these V and J calls. The sample data list over 600,000 distinct CDR3 sequences, and 21% of these were observed just once. The ten largest make up approximately 4.3% of the sample.

The same sample was also used in a study of T cells expressing NK-cell markers. That second publication adds: In sorted CD3+CD56+NKG2C+, CD3+CD56+NKG2C- and CD3+CD56-NKG2C+ T-cell subsets from several donors, TCR beta-chain repertoires were profiled. Seven of the eight sequenced donors were HCMV-seropositive and one was HCMV-seronegative. In several experiments an anti-gammadeltaTCR antibody was added to restrict sorting to alphabetaTCR-expressing T cells. For six donors, the dominant CD3+CD56+NKG2C+ clonotypes were among the top 10 CD8+ clonotypes and accounted for about 1.0-7.5% of CD8+ T cells. Those dominant clonotypes were again the most abundant among CD3+CD56-NKG2C+ cells in a few donors, at about 25-60.1%. It remained unclear whether the expanded NKG2C-expressing T cell clones were specific for HCMV antigens. The eight sequenced donors were randomly selected healthy volunteers, three men and five women. HCMV serostatus was determined by detecting HCMV-specific IgG in serum with a commercial ELISA kit. For over 5 donors, bulk peripheral blood T-cell repertoires were additionally sequenced from unsorted PBMC. Reads were demultiplexed and grouped by UMI with MIGEC, and clonotypes were assembled and quantified with MiTCR. To remove erroneous sequences, TCR cDNA sequences were retained only when supported by two or more reads. The tcR package was used for downstream repertoire analysis, and clonotypes were matched between fractions using CDR3 nucleotide sequence together with V segment. VDJmatch was used to annotate antigen specificity against VDJdb, with one amino acid substitution in CDR3 permitted.

Sequencing was done on a sample of PBMCs. This receptor was obtained from a woman younger than 30 in good health. The chain employs TRBV20-1 and TRBJ2-7, with 8 central nucleotides matching TRBD1. The CDR3 region reads CSARPHRHPGQEIVYEQYF. The nucleotide sequence is given as TGCAGTGCTAGACCTCATCGTCATCCGGGACAGGAGATCGTCTACGAGCAGTACTTC.